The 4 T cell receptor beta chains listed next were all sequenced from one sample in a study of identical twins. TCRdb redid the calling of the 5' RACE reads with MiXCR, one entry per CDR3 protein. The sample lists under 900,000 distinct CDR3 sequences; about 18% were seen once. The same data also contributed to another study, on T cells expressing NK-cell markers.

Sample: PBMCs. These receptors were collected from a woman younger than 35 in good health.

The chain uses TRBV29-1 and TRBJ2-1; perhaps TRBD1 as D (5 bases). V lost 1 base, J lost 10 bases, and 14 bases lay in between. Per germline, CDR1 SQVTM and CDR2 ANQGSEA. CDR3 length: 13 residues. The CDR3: CSVEVSRAAEQFF. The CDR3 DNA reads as TGCAGCGTTGAAGTGAGCAGGGCGGCGGAGCAGTTCTTC.

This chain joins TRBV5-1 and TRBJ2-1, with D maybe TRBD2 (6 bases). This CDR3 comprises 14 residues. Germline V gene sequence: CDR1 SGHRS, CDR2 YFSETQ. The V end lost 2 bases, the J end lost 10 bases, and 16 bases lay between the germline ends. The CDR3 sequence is CASSFAGPTGEQFF. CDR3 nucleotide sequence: TGCGCCAGCAGCTTTGCGGGACCGACGGGGGAGCAGTTCTTC.

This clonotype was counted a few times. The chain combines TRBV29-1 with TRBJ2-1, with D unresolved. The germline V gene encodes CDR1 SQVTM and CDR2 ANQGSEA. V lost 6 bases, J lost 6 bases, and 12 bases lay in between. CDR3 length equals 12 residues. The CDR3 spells CSVGRLVNEQFF. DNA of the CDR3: TGCAGCGTGGGCCGGTTGGTCAATGAGCAGTTCTTC.

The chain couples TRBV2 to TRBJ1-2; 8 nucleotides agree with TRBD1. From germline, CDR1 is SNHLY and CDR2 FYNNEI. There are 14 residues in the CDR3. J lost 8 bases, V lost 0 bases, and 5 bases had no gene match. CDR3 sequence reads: CASSEARTGYGYTF. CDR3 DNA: TGTGCCAGCAGTGAAGCCCGGACAGGGTACGGCTACACCTTC.